These 5 T cell receptor beta chains came from one sample sequenced in a study of cytomegalovirus exposure and HLA in healthy donors. Both 60 Vbeta primers and 13 Jbeta primers went into the PCR. The assay was immunoSEQ multiplex PCR, and TCRdb's table has in-frame clones only and misses some. Seen here are some 160,000 clones, 84% observed once, and the top ten hold around 6.6%. Sequences were obtained from PBMCs. The receptors derive from a man aged 50-60 years in good health and CMV-seropositive.

The V call is TRBV5-1, the J call TRBJ1-1, with D tentatively TRBD1 (5 bases). Germline CDR1 is SGHRS and CDR2 is YFSETQ. Trimming took off 4 bases at V and 4 bases at J, with 8 bases between the two ends. The CDR3 is made up of 12 amino acids. CDR3 sequence (DNA): TGCGCCAGCAGCGGGGGGACCACTGAAGCTTTCTTT. Its protein product is CASSGGTTEAFF.

The V gene is TRBV9, the J gene TRBJ2-7; a possible D gene is TRBD2 (6 bases). The CDR3 loop spans 15 amino acids. Germline assignment: CDR1 SGDLS and CDR2 YYNGEE. V shed 0 bases and J shed 1 base, with 11 bases lying between them. The CDR3 DNA sequence: TGTGCCAGCAGCGTAGGCGGGACCCGGTCCTACGAGCAGTACTTC. Amino acids: CASSVGGTRSYEQYF.

CDR3 sequence reads: CASRPGGVGTDTQYF. CDR3 DNA sequence: TGTGCCAGCAGACCCGGGGGGGTTGGGACAGATACGCAGTATTTT. This chain connects TRBV6-1 to TRBJ2-3; TRBD2 matches 8 bases. V gave up 6 bases and J gave up 3 bases; unmatched junction bases: 8. This CDR3 contains 15 residues. The V gene's germline CDR1 is MNHNS and CDR2 SASEGT.

The CDR3 sequence: CASSGRGWGTEAFF. In DNA form, the CDR3 reads TGTGCCAGTAGCGGCAGGGGTTGGGGGACTGAAGCTTTCTTT. The rearrangement links TRBV19 to TRBJ1-1; D is possibly TRBD1 (6 bases). CDR1 and CDR2 (germline): LNHDA, SQIVND (reference sequence). Trimming removed 6 bases at V and 5 bases at J, with 16 bases between. CDR3 length: 14 residues.

This clone appeared a single time. The V gene is TRBV7-2, the J gene TRBJ2-7; no clear D. The CDR3 has 13 amino acids. Trimming took off 4 bases at V and 1 base at J, with 8 bases between the two ends. The germline V gene has CDR1 SGHTA and CDR2 FQGNSA. CDR3 coding DNA: TGTGCCAGCAGCTCGCTAGAGTCCTACGAGCAGTACGTC. This sequence encodes CASSSLESYEQYV.